The 3 T cell receptor beta chains in this list originate from one sample, sequenced in a study of T cell repertoires in cytomegalovirus infection (dated by TCRdb to the late 2010s). No antigen has been assigned to these receptors. The instrument was an Illumina HiSeq 1500. Starting from the raw public reads, TCRdb applied fastp trimming at Q25, assembled clones with MiXCR and retained in-frame beta chains. Every distinct CDR3 protein forms one entry, paired with its most common genes and DNA. The sample table lists some 310,000 distinct CDR3 sequences, roughly 25% of them with a count of one. The ten largest clones add up to roughly 15% of the sample. Per the publication, the treatment or condition label means: in vitro stimulation with specific CMV peptide epitopes to enrich CMV-specific T cells. The input for sequencing was cultured PBMCs, taken from culture after CMV antigen stimulation. These receptors originate from a human donor in good health (CMV status not recorded). Some clones in this sample may be carry-over from other donors' samples.

Ten or more counts support this clonotype. The gene calls are TRBV12-3 or TRBV12-4 and TRBJ1-1; 9 positions agree with TRBD1. The CDR3 totals 14 residues. V shed 5 bases and J 11 bases; nucleotides not matched to a gene: 12. The CDR3 DNA reads TGTGCCAGCAGTCCCGGACAGGGGACGGTGCGGGCTTTCTTT. It encodes CASSPGQGTVRAFF.

This clonotype was recorded a few times. The gene calls are TRBV6-6 and TRBJ1-5; D uncertain. Trimming cost V 5 bases and J 2 bases, with 10 bases left between them. Germline V gene lookup returns CDR1 MNHNY and CDR2 SVGAGI (reference sequence). The CDR3 consists of 14 residues. The DNA for the CDR3 is TGTGCCAGCAGTGAGAGCTGGGGCAATCAGCCCCAGCATTTT. Amino acids: CASSESWGNQPQHF.

V is TRBV7-2 and J is TRBJ1-5; unclear D gene. This CDR3 comprises 12 residues. The V gene's germline CDR1 is SGHTA and CDR2 FQGNSA. Trimming cost V 5 bases and J 4 bases, with 6 bases left between them. CDR3 coding DNA: TGTGCCAGCAGCCCTAATAATCAGCCCCAGCATTTT. It is translated as CASSPNNQPQHF.